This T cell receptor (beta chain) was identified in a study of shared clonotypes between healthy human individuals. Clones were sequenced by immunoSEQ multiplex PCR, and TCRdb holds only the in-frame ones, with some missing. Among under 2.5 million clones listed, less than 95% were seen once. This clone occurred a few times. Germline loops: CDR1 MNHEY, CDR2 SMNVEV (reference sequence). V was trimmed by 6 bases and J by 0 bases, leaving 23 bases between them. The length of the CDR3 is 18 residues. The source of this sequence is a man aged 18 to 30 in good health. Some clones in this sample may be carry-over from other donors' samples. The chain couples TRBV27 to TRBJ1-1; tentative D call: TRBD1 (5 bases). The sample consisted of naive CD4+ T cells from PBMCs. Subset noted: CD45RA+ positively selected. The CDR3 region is CASRHRAQGAPMNTEAFF. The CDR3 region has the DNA TGTGCCAGCAGGCATCGGGCCCAAGGGGCGCCCATGAACACTGAAGCTTTCTTT.